The clone carrying this T cell receptor (beta chain) has a count of ten or more. Antigen: not known. The CDR3 covers 15 residues. Germline V CDR1 and CDR2: LNHNV, YYDKDF (reference sequence). V lost 0 bases, J lost 7 bases, and 15 bases lay in between. The sample originates from a study of T-cell reconstitution after alpha-beta-depleted transplantation in children. Study-level points and caveats: The high TCRbeta diversity at day 60 in some patients came from surviving recipient T cells and thymic progenitors. The main origin of T-cell counts and diversity one year after transplant was newly produced T cells. Alpha-beta T cells present about two months after transplant were reported to originate from several hundred expanded graft clones.

As it was prepared, the TCRbeta library received unique molecular identifiers. In TCRdb, the PCR reads were re-called with MiXCR into one record per CDR3 protein. There are under 300,000 distinct CDR3 sequences in the sample; 11% occur only once, and about a quarter lies in the top ten. The starting material was peripheral blood, obtained 180 days after TCRalphabeta/CD19-depleted stem cell transplant. The sequence was collected from a male patient between 2 and 10 years old who had a stem cell transplant for chronic granulomatous disease, so the T cells may come from the graft donor. The chain has TRBV15 and TRBJ1-1; no clear D. The CDR3 nucleotides read TGTGCCACCAGCAGAGATCTATATGACGACATTGAAGCTTTCTTT. Its protein is CATSRDLYDDIEAFF. The variable domain in full, with the rest retrieved from reference TRBV15 and TRBJ1-1, is DAMVIQNPRYQVTQFGKPVTLSCSQTLNHNVMYWYQQKSSQAPKLLFHYYDKDFNNEADTPDNFQSRRPNTSFCFLDIRSPGLGDTAMYLCATSRDLYDDIEAFFGQGTRLTVV.